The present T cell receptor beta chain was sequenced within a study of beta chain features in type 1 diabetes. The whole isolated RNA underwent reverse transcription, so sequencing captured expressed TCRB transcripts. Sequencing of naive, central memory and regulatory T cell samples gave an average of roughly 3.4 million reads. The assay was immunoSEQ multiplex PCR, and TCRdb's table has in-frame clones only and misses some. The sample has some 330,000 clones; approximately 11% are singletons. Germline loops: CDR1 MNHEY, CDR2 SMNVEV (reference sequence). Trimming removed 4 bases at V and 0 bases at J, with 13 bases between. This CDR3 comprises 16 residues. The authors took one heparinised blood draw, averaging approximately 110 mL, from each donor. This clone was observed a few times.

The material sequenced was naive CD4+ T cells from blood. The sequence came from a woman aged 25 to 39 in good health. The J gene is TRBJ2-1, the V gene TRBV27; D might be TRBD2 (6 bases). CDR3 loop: CASSSLGTLSYNEQFF. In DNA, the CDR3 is TGTGCCAGCAGTTCCCTCGGGACTCTCTCCTACAATGAGCAGTTCTTC.